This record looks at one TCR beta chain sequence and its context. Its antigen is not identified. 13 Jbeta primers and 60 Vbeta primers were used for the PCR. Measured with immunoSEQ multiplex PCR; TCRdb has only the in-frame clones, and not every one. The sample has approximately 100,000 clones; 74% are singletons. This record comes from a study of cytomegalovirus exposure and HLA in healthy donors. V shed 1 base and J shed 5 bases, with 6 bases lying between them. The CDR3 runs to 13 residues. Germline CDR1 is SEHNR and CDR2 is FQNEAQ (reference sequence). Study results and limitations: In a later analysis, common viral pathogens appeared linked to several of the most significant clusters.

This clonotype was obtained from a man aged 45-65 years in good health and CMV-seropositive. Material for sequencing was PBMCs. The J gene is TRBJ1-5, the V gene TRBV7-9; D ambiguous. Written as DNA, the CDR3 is TGTGCCAGCAGCTTAGGGGGAGATCAGCCCCAGCATTTT. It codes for CASSLGGDQPQHF.